These 28 T cell receptor beta chains were sequenced from one sample in a study of blood T cell repertoires in COVID-19. The protocol was immunoSEQ multiplex PCR, while the TCRdb copy is restricted to in-frame clones and leaves out a portion. The profile shows 250,000 to 300,000 clones, 70% to 90% of them singletons. The sequenced sample consisted of PBMCs or T cells enriched from blood (not recorded which). The receptors here all came from a man younger than 35 who had recovered from COVID-19.

The chain recombines TRBV3-1 (or the pseudogene TRBV3-2) with TRBJ2-7; 11 bases match TRBD2. Germline CDR1 reads LGHDT; CDR2 reads YNNKEL (reference sequence). The CDR3 sequence is 15 residues long. V dropped 8 bases and J dropped 5; count of bases not matched to a gene: 11. The CDR3 sequence: CASENSGRGPNEQYF. Here the CDR3 DNA reads TGTGCCAGCGAAAATAGCGGGAGGGGCCCCAACGAGCAGTACTTC.

The chain joins TRBV9 to TRBJ2-3, with D unresolved. CDR1 is SGDLS and CDR2 is YYNGEE in the germline V gene. The CDR3 is made up of 13 amino acids. With 0 bases removed from V and 5 bases from J, the gap between germline ends came to 7 bases. The DNA for the CDR3 is TGTGCCAGCAGCGTAGCTACCCTAGATACGCAGTATTTT. It encodes CASSVATLDTQYF.

The V gene is TRBV21-1, the J gene TRBJ1-5. TRBV21-1 counts as a pseudogene. This CDR3 contains 10 residues. As DNA, the CDR3 is TGTGCCAGCAGCAAGGGGGGGGAGCATTTT. Protein product: CASSKGGEHF.

V is TRBV11-2 and J is TRBJ1-4; 7 nucleotides agree with TRBD1. V shed 0 bases, J shed 8 bases, and the junction held 6 bases outside the gene matches. The V gene's germline CDR1 is SGHAT and CDR2 FQNNGV. CDR3 length: 15 amino acids. Here the CDR3 DNA reads TGTGCCAGCAGCTTAGATGAGGGGGCGTTAGAAAAACTGTTTTTT. This encodes CASSLDEGALEKLFF.

The chain has TRBV28 and TRBJ1-3; D is possibly TRBD1 (5 bases). Germline lookup yields CDR1 MDHEN and CDR2 SYDVKM. This CDR3 contains 12 residues. V was pared by 6 bases and J by 3 bases, with 6 bases between. The CDR3 sequence: CASRQGGNTIYF. The CDR3 region has the DNA TGTGCCAGCAGGCAGGGTGGAAACACCATATATTTT.

V is TRBV9 and J is TRBJ2-1, with D possibly matching TRBD2 (5 bases). The CDR3 length is 15 residues. V lost 4 bases and J lost 8, with 19 bases in between. Germline CDR1 reads SGDLS; CDR2 reads YYNGEE. The CDR3 sequence: CASSFASSPGDEQFF. The CDR3 DNA sequence: TGTGCCAGCAGCTTCGCTAGCTCCCCCGGGGATGAGCAGTTCTTC.

V is TRBV28 and J is TRBJ1-2; tentative D call: TRBD1 (5 bases). The germline CDR1 and CDR2 sequences are MDHEN and SYDVKM. V was shortened by 3 bases and J by 4 bases, with 15 bases between the two germline ends. The CDR3 loop spans 15 amino acids. In DNA form, the CDR3 reads TGTGCCAGCAGTTTCGGAGGGGACTGGGGCTATGGCTACACCTTC. Its protein is CASSFGGDWGYGYTF.

The CDR3 bases are TGTGCCAGCTCACCACTGGAGGGGAAACGTGACAATGAGCAGTTCTTC. It yields the protein CASSPLEGKRDNEQFF. This rearrangement joins TRBV18 to TRBJ2-1; TRBD2 is a possible D gene (6 bases). This CDR3 region has 16 residues. Germline CDR1 and CDR2: KGHSH and LQKENI. The V end lost 1 base, the J end lost 5 bases, and 15 bases lay between the germline ends. Full variable domain (rest looked up from reference TRBV18 and TRBJ2-1): NAGVMQNPRHLVRRRGQEARLRCSPMKGHSHVYWYRQLPEEGLKFMVYLQKENIIDESGMPKERFSAEFPKEGPSILRIQQVVRGDSAAYFCASSPLEGKRDNEQFFGPGTRLTVL.

This clone was picked up one time. The DNA for the CDR3 is TGCGCCAGCAGCCGAGAGAAGGGACTAGCATCCGGGGAGCTGTTTTTT. Its protein product is CASSREKGLASGELFF. V is TRBV5-1 and J is TRBJ2-2; TRBD2 aligns across 9 bases. V trimming: 4 bases; J trimming: 6 bases; junction bases outside the gene matches: 10. CDR1 and CDR2 (germline): SGHRS, YFSETQ. This CDR3 is 16 amino acids long.

V usage is TRBV10-1 and J usage is TRBJ1-2; TRBD1 aligns across 8 bases. V trimming: 6 bases; J trimming: 7 bases; junction bases outside the gene matches: 10. Germline V gene sequence: CDR1 WNHNN, CDR2 SYGVQD (reference sequence). The CDR3 has 14 amino acids. The CDR3 bases are TGCGCCAGCAGACCTACGGGGGACAGGCGTGGCTACACCTTC. Translated, it gives CASRPTGDRRGYTF.

This sequence joins TRBV27 and TRBJ2-1, with D perhaps TRBD2 (7 bases). Trimming cost V 0 bases and J 9 bases, with 18 bases left between them. CDR3 length: 16 residues. Germline loops: CDR1 MNHEY, CDR2 SMNVEV (reference sequence). The CDR3 bases are TGTGCCAGCAGTTTATCGTCGAGGGGGGGGCAAGTTGAGCAGTTCTTC. Translation: CASSLSSRGGQVEQFF.

V and J are TRBV20-1 and TRBJ2-7; D uncertain. The CDR3 covers 11 residues. CDR1 and CDR2 (germline): DFQATT, SNEGSKA (reference sequence). Between the trimmed V and J ends, which lost 6 bases and 4 bases, there was a span of 10 bases. DNA of the CDR3: TGCAGTGCGCAGACACTGTACGAGCAGTACTTC. Amino acids: CSAQTLYEQYF.

The chain joins TRBV19 to TRBJ2-1; 15 nucleotides match TRBD2. Germline assignment: CDR1 LNHDA and CDR2 SQIVND (reference sequence). V trimming: 1 base; J trimming: 4 bases; junction bases outside the gene matches: 2. This CDR3 is built from 17 residues. This CDR3 is CASSIGGTSGRYNEQFF. Here the CDR3 DNA reads TGTGCCAGTAGTATAGGGGGGACTAGCGGGAGGTACAATGAGCAGTTCTTC.

This chain links TRBV19 with TRBJ1-6; D may be TRBD1 (5 bases). The CDR3 is 17 residues long. The V gene lost 4 bases and the J gene lost 6 bases, with 19 bases spanning the gap. The germline V gene has CDR1 LNHDA and CDR2 SQIVND (reference sequence). CDR3 residues: CASSTGSVGVVNSPLHF. The CDR3 coding sequence is TGTGCCAGTAGTACCGGGAGTGTGGGGGTAGTTAATTCACCCCTCCACTTT.

The CDR3 DNA reads as TGTGCCAGCAGCCAGGCCCGGGGGATCGAGGACACTGAAGCTTTCTTT. It yields the protein CASSQARGIEDTEAFF. J is TRBJ1-1 and V is TRBV3-1 (or the pseudogene TRBV3-2); D perhaps matches TRBD1 (5 bases). The V gene's germline CDR1 is LGHDT and CDR2 YNNKEL (reference sequence). V gave up 3 bases and J gave up 3 bases, with 17 bases separating them. This CDR3 is 16 amino acids long.

This chain connects TRBV5-6 to TRBJ2-7, with D hard to call. The CDR3 length is 12 residues. Germline V gene data show CDR1 as SGHDT and CDR2 as YYEEEE. Between the trimmed V and J ends, which lost 3 bases and 1 base, there was a span of 5 bases. The CDR3 spells CASSSSSYEQYF. CDR3 sequence (DNA): TGTGCCAGCAGCTCCTCTTCCTACGAGCAGTACTTC.

The chain links TRBV29-1 to TRBJ2-3; tentative D call: TRBD1 (5 bases). This CDR3 contains 13 residues. Trimming took 5 bases from V and 3 from J, leaving 12 bases between them. Germline CDR1 and CDR2: SQVTM and ANQGSEA. The CDR3 sequence is CSVRTLATDTQYF. The DNA for the CDR3 is TGCAGCGTTCGGACACTCGCGACAGATACGCAGTATTTT.

The chain carries TRBV15 and TRBJ2-3; D not certain. Germline V gene sequence: CDR1 LNHNV, CDR2 YYDKDF (reference sequence). This CDR3 region has 13 residues. Trimming stripped 1 base from V and 2 bases from J, with 4 bases between. The CDR3 reads CATSRGYTDTQYF. The CDR3 region has the DNA TGTGCCACCAGCAGAGGTTACACAGATACGCAGTATTTT.

The rearrangement links TRBV19 to TRBJ1-2, with D unclear. From germline, CDR1 is LNHDA and CDR2 SQIVND (reference sequence). The CDR3 runs 15 residues. V was clipped by 0 bases and J by 5 bases, with 13 bases between them. CDR3 sequence: CASSIDPGISYGYTF. In DNA, the CDR3 is TGTGCCAGTAGTATAGATCCGGGGATTTCATATGGCTACACCTTC.

The chain recombines TRBV28 with TRBJ2-2; weak D call: TRBD1 (6 bases). V lost 6 bases and J lost 7, with 12 bases in between. The CDR3 has 13 amino acids. The V gene's germline CDR1 is MDHEN and CDR2 SYDVKM. CDR3 in amino acids: CASSNRENGELFF. Written as DNA, the CDR3 is TGTGCCAGCAGCAACAGGGAGAACGGGGAGCTGTTTTTT. The full variable domain, completed using reference TRBV28 and TRBJ2-2, is DVKVTQSSRYLVKRTGEKVFLECVQDMDHENMFWYRQDPGLGLRLIYFSYDVKMKEKGDIPEGYSVSREKKERFSLILESASTNQTSMYLCASSNRENGELFFGEGSRLTVL.

The chain joins TRBV15 to TRBJ1-6, with D tentatively TRBD1 (5 bases). V lost 1 base and J 7 bases, leaving 14 bases between the germline ends. Germline V lookup: CDR1 LNHNV, CDR2 YYDKDF (reference sequence). The CDR3 contains 16 residues. In DNA form, the CDR3 reads TGTGCCACCAGCAGAGGGGGCCAGGAAGGGAATTCACCCCTCCACTTT. Residues: CATSRGGQEGNSPLHF.

The V call is TRBV10-1, the J call TRBJ2-3; 9 bases align to TRBD2. CDR3 length equals 16 residues. With 2 bases clipped from V and 8 bases from J, the junction kept 11 bases outside the gene matches. Germline CDR1 reads WNHNN; CDR2 reads SYGVQD (reference sequence). Here the CDR3 DNA reads TGCGCCAGCAGTGAGACGAAGACCCGTAGCGGGAGTACGCAGTATTTT. Translating gives CASSETKTRSGSTQYF.

This chain joins TRBV9 and TRBJ1-5; D unclear. The CDR3 has 14 amino acids. Trimming removed 0 bases at V and 9 bases at J, with 13 bases between. Per the germline V gene, CDR1 is SGDLS and CDR2 is YYNGEE. CDR3 sequence reads: CASSVEEFGRPQHF. The CDR3 DNA is TGTGCCAGCAGCGTAGAGGAATTTGGGCGGCCCCAGCATTTT.

The V and J genes are TRBV7-8 and TRBJ2-1, with D possibly matching TRBD2 (6 bases). Trimming pared 2 bases from V and 8 bases from J, leaving 16 bases between. Germline values: CDR1 SGHVS, CDR2 FQNEAQ. The CDR3 length is 15 residues. Written as DNA, the CDR3 is TGTGCCAGCAGCTTACGACTAGGGGAGAGGGATGAGCAGTTCTTC. Protein sequence: CASSLRLGERDEQFF.

The gene calls are TRBV28 and TRBJ1-4, with 9 bases fitting TRBD1. The V gene end was trimmed by 5 bases and the J gene end by 8 bases; junction bases not matched to a gene: 9. The CDR3 spans 15 residues. CDR1 is MDHEN and CDR2 is SYDVKM in the germline V gene. The CDR3 is CASSPGTGLFEKLFF. CDR3 nucleotides: TGTGCCAGCAGTCCCGGGACAGGGTTGTTCGAAAAACTGTTTTTT. Full variable domain (rest looked up from reference TRBV28 and TRBJ1-4): DVKVTQSSRYLVKRTGEKVFLECVQDMDHENMFWYRQDPGLGLRLIYFSYDVKMKEKGDIPEGYSVSREKKERFSLILESASTNQTSMYLCASSPGTGLFEKLFFGSGTQLSVL.

This clone was observed once. The rearrangement links TRBV30 to TRBJ2-5; D gene uncertain. Trimming shortened V by 0 bases and J by 2 bases, and 7 bases separated the two germline ends. The CDR3 loop spans 13 amino acids. CDR1 and CDR2 (germline): GTSNPN, SVGIG (reference sequence). CDR3 coding DNA: TGTGCCTGGAGTGTTTCAATTCAAGAGACCCAGTACTTC. Translation gives CAWSVSIQETQYF.

Comments on this clone: Other DNA sequences within the sample encode an identical CDR3. This chain links TRBV12-3 or TRBV12-4 with TRBJ2-3, with D possibly being TRBD1 (5 bases). Trimming removed 2 bases at V and 5 bases at J, with 8 bases between. CDR3 length equals 13 residues. The CDR3 bases are TGTGCCAGCAGTTTAAGGCAGGGAGATACGCAGTATTTT. It codes for CASSLRQGDTQYF.

This clone was recorded many times. J is TRBJ2-7 and V is TRBV28, with D tentatively TRBD1 (5 bases). V lost 6 bases and J lost 7, with 13 bases in between. The CDR3 is 12 amino acids. Germline-derived CDR1 and CDR2 are MDHEN and SYDVKM. CDR3 DNA: TGTGCCAGCAGATCCAGGGTGGGGGAGCAGTACTTC. Translation: CASRSRVGEQYF. Together with reference TRBV28 and TRBJ2-7, the CDR3 gives the full variable domain: DVKVTQSSRYLVKRTGEKVFLECVQDMDHENMFWYRQDPGLGLRLIYFSYDVKMKEKGDIPEGYSVSREKKERFSLILESASTNQTSMYLCASRSRVGEQYFGPGTRLTVT.